Each of the 22 T cell receptor beta chains below was sequenced from the same sample in a study of OX40 agonist ivuxolimab in advanced cancers. The method was immunoSEQ multiplex PCR; TCRdb's version includes in-frame clones alone and lacks a portion of them. The sample shows around 86,000 clones, 89% of them seen only once. The sample here was CD4+ or CD8+ T cells sorted from blood, taken in a trial of the OX40 agonist ivuxolimab. These receptor sequences come from an adult with an advanced solid tumor such as melanoma, head and neck, liver or kidney cancer.

The chain recombines TRBV27 with TRBJ2-1; 8 bases agree with TRBD1. Trimming at V came to 6 bases and at J to 12 bases, leaving 16 bases not matched to a gene. Germline V gene lookup returns CDR1 MNHEY and CDR2 SMNVEV (reference sequence). CDR3 length: 15 amino acids. CDR3 DNA sequence: TGTGCCAGCAGCCCAGACAGGGGTTTATCAATGAGGCAGTTCTTC. As protein: CASSPDRGLSMRQFF.

This clone was counted a single time. The chain recombines TRBV11-3 with TRBJ2-7, with 11 bases fitting TRBD2. CDR1 and CDR2 from the germline V gene are SGHNT and YENEEA. The CDR3 consists of 15 residues. The V and J ends lost 5 bases and 4 bases, in that order; junction bases with no gene match: 7. CDR3 in amino acids: CASSTTSGSLYEQYF. The DNA of the CDR3 is TGTGCCAGCAGCACCACTAGCGGGAGTCTGTACGAGCAGTACTTC.

V and J are TRBV6-5 and TRBJ1-1, with TRBD1 as a possible D gene (6 bases). The CDR3 consists of 13 residues. CDR1 is MNHEY, CDR2 SVGAGI, per germline. V lost 5 bases and J 4 bases, leaving 11 bases between the germline ends. CDR3 amino acids: CASSRDTGTEAFF. The CDR3 DNA reads TGTGCCAGCAGTCGGGACACCGGCACTGAAGCTTTCTTT.

The rearrangement links TRBV19 to TRBJ1-5; weak D call: TRBD1 (6 bases). V was trimmed by 4 bases and J by 6 bases, leaving 10 bases between them. The germline gives CDR1 LNHDA, CDR2 SQIVND (reference sequence). The CDR3 spans 13 residues. The chain's CDR3 is CASSTQGFQPQHF. The CDR3 DNA follows: TGTGCCAGTAGTACTCAGGGGTTTCAGCCCCAGCATTTT.

The rearrangement joins TRBV10-1 to TRBJ2-1, with TRBD2 matching over 11 bases. Germline V gives CDR1 WNHNN, CDR2 SYGVQD (reference sequence). The CDR3 has 17 residues. Trimming at V came to 2 bases and at J to 4 bases, leaving 7 bases not matched to a gene. This chain's CDR3 is CASSETIAGGGYNEQFF. Here the CDR3 DNA reads TGCGCCAGCAGTGAGACAATAGCGGGAGGGGGGTACAATGAGCAGTTCTTC.

The chain carries TRBV28 and TRBJ2-2, with D hard to call. Per germline, CDR1 MDHEN and CDR2 SYDVKM. Trimming took off 3 bases at V and 5 bases at J, with 16 bases between the two ends. The CDR3 length is 16 residues. DNA of the CDR3: TGTGCCAGCAGTTTTGCCCCCAGTACTGTTACCGGGGAGCTGTTTTTT. Translated, it gives CASSFAPSTVTGELFF.

This clone was seen just once. The chain is built from TRBV30 and TRBJ1-5; no clear D gene. The V gene's germline CDR1 is GTSNPN and CDR2 SVGIG (reference sequence). The CDR3 contains 13 residues. The V and J ends lost 3 bases and 0 bases respectively, with 6 bases between them. CDR3 sequence (DNA): TGTGCCTGGAGCCTTTATAGCAATCAGCCCCAGCATTTT. This codes for CAWSLYSNQPQHF.

The gene calls are TRBV11-3 and TRBJ2-5; TRBD2 matches 7 bases. The CDR3 runs to 12 residues. The V gene's germline CDR1 is SGHNT and CDR2 YENEEA. V lost 8 bases to trimming and J lost 8 bases; unmatched junction nucleotides: 8. In DNA form, the CDR3 reads TGTGCCAGCCGGGGGAGGGCCGATACCCAGTACTTC. Its protein product is CASRGRADTQYF.

This sequence joins TRBV7-9 and TRBJ2-3; 7 bases fit TRBD2. The CDR3 totals 15 residues. V shed 2 bases and J 3 bases; nucleotides not matched to a gene: 5. The germline gives CDR1 SEHNR, CDR2 FQNEAQ (reference sequence). The CDR3, as DNA: TGTGCCAGCAGCTTAAAGGGAGGGCCAACAGATACGCAGTATTTT. Its translation: CASSLKGGPTDTQYF. The full variable domain, rest sourced from reference TRBV7-9 and TRBJ2-3, is DTGVSQNPRHKITKRGQNVTFRCDPISEHNRLYWYRQTLGQGPEFLTYFQNEAQLEKSRLLSDRFSAERPKGSFSTLEIQRTEQGDSAMYLCASSLKGGPTDTQYFGPGTRLTVL.

V and J are TRBV2 and TRBJ2-2; 8 nucleotides agree with TRBD2. CDR1 and CDR2 from the germline V gene are SNHLY and FYNNEI. The CDR3 has 16 residues. V lost 6 bases to trimming and J lost 2 bases; unmatched junction nucleotides: 8. For the CDR3, the DNA is TGTGCCAGCAGCCCCCATAGCGGGACCAACACCGGGGAGCTGTTTTTT. The encoded protein is CASSPHSGTNTGELFF.

This sequence joins TRBV30 and TRBJ2-3; no reliable D call. Germline lookup yields CDR1 GTSNPN and CDR2 SVGIG (reference sequence). The CDR3 extends over 15 amino acids. V gave up 5 bases and J gave up 0 bases, with 15 bases separating them. The CDR3 sequence: CAWAVYESSTDTQYF. The CDR3 DNA reads TGTGCCTGGGCTGTATACGAATCTAGCACAGATACGCAGTATTTT.

The rearrangement joins TRBV19 to TRBJ1-5, with D hard to call. The ends were cut back, 3 bases at V and 7 bases at J, with 13 bases in the middle. CDR1 is LNHDA, CDR2 SQIVND, per germline (reference sequence). CDR3 size: 14 residues. The CDR3 bases are TGTGCCAGTAGTATCTTTAGGTTAGAACAGCCCCAGCATTTT. Protein sequence: CASSIFRLEQPQHF.

V and J are TRBV6-1 and TRBJ2-7, with D possibly being TRBD1 (5 bases). CDR3 length: 14 residues. The germline gives CDR1 MNHNS, CDR2 SASEGT. V lost 8 bases, J lost 2 bases, and 16 bases lay in between. In DNA form, the CDR3 reads TGTGCCAGCCGGCGGACAACAGATACCTACGAGCAGTACTTC. Translation: CASRRTTDTYEQYF.

The chain couples TRBV30 to TRBJ2-7, with D possibly being TRBD2 (6 bases). The CDR3 contains 14 residues. Germline lookup yields CDR1 GTSNPN and CDR2 SVGIG (reference sequence). V shed 2 bases and J shed 2 bases, with 13 bases lying between them. In nucleotides, the CDR3 is TGTGCCTGGAGTCTTAAGGGACTCCCCTACGAGCAGTACTTC. This encodes CAWSLKGLPYEQYF.

The rearrangement uses TRBV7-9 and TRBJ2-3, with TRBD2 matching 8 bases. The germline gives CDR1 SEHNR, CDR2 FQNEAQ (reference sequence). The CDR3 runs 15 residues. Trimming cost V 5 bases and J 1 base; bases outside gene matches: 5. The CDR3 here is CASSHSGGGTDTQYF. Here the CDR3 DNA reads TGTGCCAGCAGCCACAGCGGGGGAGGCACAGATACGCAGTATTTT.

The CDR3 reads CSVEGLMNTEAFF. The CDR3 coding sequence is TGCAGCGTTGAAGGGCTGATGAACACTGAAGCTTTCTTT. The chain carries TRBV29-1 and TRBJ1-1; no definite D call. This CDR3 is 13 amino acids long. Germline CDR1 and CDR2: SQVTM and ANQGSEA. V was trimmed by 1 base and J by 0 bases, leaving 6 bases between them. Full variable domain (remainder filled in from reference TRBV29-1 and TRBJ1-1): SAVISQKPSRDICQRGTSLTIQCQVDSQVTMMFWYRQQPGQSLTLIATANQGSEATYESGFVIDKFPISRPNLTFSTLTVSNMSPEDSSIYLCSVEGLMNTEAFFGQGTRLTVV.

This chain joins TRBV9 and TRBJ2-5; 7 positions match TRBD1. J gave up 7 bases and V 5 bases, and 8 bases lay outside the gene matches. Germline CDR1 SGDLS, CDR2 YYNGEE. The CDR3 totals 13 residues. The CDR3 loop reads CASSRGDRGTQYF. The CDR3 DNA is TGTGCCAGCAGTCGAGGGGACAGAGGGACCCAGTACTTC.

The chain joins TRBV4-3 to TRBJ2-4; TRBD2 matches at 10 bases. The CDR3 loop spans 20 amino acids. The germline V gene has CDR1 LGHNA and CDR2 YSLEER. Trimming took 0 bases from V and 0 from J; bases not matched to a gene: 11. CDR3: CASSQDRGALAGLAKNIQYF. DNA for the CDR3: TGCGCCAGCAGCCAAGATCGGGGGGCACTAGCGGGACTAGCCAAAAACATTCAGTACTTC.

This clone was found a few times. CDR3 in DNA: TGTGCCAGCAGCGTATACAGGGGACGAGGGGAAGCTTTCTTT. It translates to CASSVYRGRGEAFF. The chain combines TRBV11-2 with TRBJ1-1; TRBD1 matches at 7 bases. Germline trimming cut 5 bases from V and 8 bases from J; bases unmatched to any gene: 11. The CDR3 runs to 14 residues. Germline V CDR1 and CDR2: SGHAT, FQNNGV.

This clone was found once. The chain is built from TRBV19 and TRBJ2-2; weak D call: TRBD1 (6 bases). Trimming pared 8 bases from V and 3 bases from J, leaving 22 bases between. In germline, CDR1 is LNHDA, CDR2 SQIVND (reference sequence). This CDR3 has 17 amino acids. As DNA, the CDR3 is TGTGCCAGTCAGGACAGTCCCCTCCACGCCGACACCGGGGAGCTGTTTTTT. Residues: CASQDSPLHADTGELFF. Full variable domain (missing parts from reference TRBV19 and TRBJ2-2): DGGITQSPKYLFRKEGQNVTLSCEQNLNHDAMYWYRQDPGQGLRLIYYSQIVNDFQKGDIAEGYSVSREKKESFPLTVTSAQKNPTAFYLCASQDSPLHADTGELFFGEGSRLTVL.

The chain combines TRBV11-3 with TRBJ1-1; D remains unclear. Trimming took off 2 bases at V and 4 bases at J, with 2 bases between the two ends. Germline CDR1 SGHNT, CDR2 YENEEA. The CDR3 is 11 residues long. CDR3 loop: CASSLSTEAFF. The CDR3 bases are TGTGCCAGCAGCTTATCCACTGAAGCTTTCTTT.

The chain is built from TRBV6-5 and TRBJ2-7; no firm D call. Germline CDR1 reads MNHEY; CDR2 reads SVGAGI. This CDR3 has 14 residues. The V end lost 6 bases, the J end lost 4 bases, and 16 bases lay between the germline ends. The chain's CDR3 is CASSIRHGPYEQYF. CDR3 coding DNA: TGTGCCAGCAGCATACGACACGGGCCTTACGAGCAGTACTTC.